A single sample gave rise to the 21 T cell receptor beta chains below, sequenced in a study of blood T cell repertoires in COVID-19. The assay was immunoSEQ multiplex PCR, and TCRdb's table has in-frame clones only and misses some. Of around 190,000 clones in the sample, around 86% were seen once. Sequencing was performed on PBMCs or T cells enriched from blood (not recorded which). The receptors here all came from a woman aged 40 to 50 in a cohort exposed to, infected with or recovered from COVID-19 (not recorded which).

The rearrangement uses TRBV28 and TRBJ1-2; D ambiguous. V was clipped by 4 bases and J by 4 bases, with 13 bases between them. The CDR3 contains 14 residues. CDR1 is MDHEN and CDR2 is SYDVKM in the germline V gene. The CDR3 bases are TGTGCCAGCAGTTCAGTATCCCAAAGCTATGGCTACACCTTC. Translated, it gives CASSSVSQSYGYTF.

This chain connects TRBV1 to TRBJ2-2; TRBD2, the D gene given by the table, was not confirmed from the DNA. TRBV1 is a documented pseudogene. The CDR3 spans 17 residues. In nucleotides, the CDR3 is TGCACCAGCACCCACCCCGGGGCGGGGGGCTACACCGGGGAGCTGTTTTTT. It codes for CTSTHPGAGGYTGELFF.

CDR3 amino acids: CASSLALLVNEQFF. The DNA of the CDR3 is TGTGCCAGCAGCTTAGCTCTACTAGTAAATGAGCAGTTCTTC. This chain links TRBV7-9 with TRBJ2-1; weak D call: TRBD2 (5 bases). CDR3 length: 14 amino acids. Germline V lookup: CDR1 SEHNR, CDR2 FQNEAQ (reference sequence). The V end was cut by 0 bases, the J end by 7 bases, with 10 bases between.

The chain carries TRBV7-9 and TRBJ2-7; no firm D call. Germline-derived CDR1 and CDR2 are SEHNR and FQNEAQ (reference sequence). V was trimmed by 3 bases and J by 0 bases, leaving 6 bases between them. This CDR3 has 13 amino acids. The CDR3 reads CASSFPSSYEQYF. Here the CDR3 DNA reads TGTGCCAGCAGCTTTCCGAGCTCCTACGAGCAGTACTTC.

The rearrangement joins TRBV6-1 to TRBJ1-6, with D possibly being TRBD1 (6 bases). Germline V CDR1 and CDR2: MNHNS, SASEGT. CDR3 length: 16 amino acids. Trimming shortened V by 2 bases and J by 2 bases, and 10 bases separated the two germline ends. This chain's CDR3 is CASSENRDTYNSPLHF. In nucleotides, the CDR3 is TGTGCCAGCAGTGAAAACAGGGATACCTATAATTCACCCCTCCACTTT.

This clone was seen ten or more times. The chain couples TRBV27 to TRBJ1-5; tentative D call: TRBD1 (5 bases). The CDR3 spans 15 residues. Looked up from germline, CDR1 is MNHEY and CDR2 is SMNVEV (reference sequence). The V end lost 6 bases, the J end lost 6 bases, and 18 bases lay between the germline ends. The CDR3 loop reads CASSRGTTGGQPQHF. In DNA, the CDR3 is TGTGCCAGCAGCCGAGGCACTACGGGGGGTCAGCCCCAGCATTTT.

The gene calls are TRBV5-5 and TRBJ2-7; 7 bases align to TRBD2. This CDR3 has 14 residues. Losses at the gene ends were 2 bases for V and 0 bases for J; bases not matched to a gene: 2. Germline CDR1 is SGHKS and CDR2 is YYEKEE (reference sequence). In DNA, the CDR3 is TGTGCCAGCAGCTTCGGGAGGAGCTCCTACGAGCAGTACTTC. Protein: CASSFGRSSYEQYF.

V gene TRBV4-1 combines with J gene TRBJ1-5; TRBD1 matches 7 bases. Germline lookup yields CDR1 MGHRA and CDR2 YSYEKL. J lost 7 bases, V lost 4 bases, and 16 bases had no gene match. The CDR3 has 17 residues. CDR3 coding DNA: TGCGCCAGCAGCCCGAGGGGATTTCCGGGACAGTACCAGCCCCAGCATTTT. The encoded protein is CASSPRGFPGQYQPQHF.

The chain links TRBV10-2 to TRBJ2-7, with 11 bases matching TRBD2. Looked up from germline, CDR1 is WSHSY and CDR2 is SAAADI. The CDR3 is 16 residues long. The V gene end was trimmed by 2 bases and the J gene end by 0 bases; junction bases not matched to a gene: 3. The CDR3 spells CASSEGLAGLSYEQYF. The CDR3 DNA follows: TGCGCCAGCAGTGAGGGACTAGCGGGCCTCTCCTACGAGCAGTACTTC.

The rearrangement uses TRBV4-1 and TRBJ1-5; tentatively, D is TRBD1 (6 bases). This CDR3 region has 16 residues. Germline CDR1 is MGHRA and CDR2 is YSYEKL. Trimming removed 2 bases at V and 3 bases at J, with 14 bases between. DNA for the CDR3: TGCGCCAGCAGCCAAAGGGAACAGGGAGCCAATCAGCCCCAGCATTTT. As protein: CASSQREQGANQPQHF.

This clone was found a few times. The genes are TRBV18 and TRBJ1-2; D may be TRBD1 (5 bases). This CDR3 comprises 15 residues. Deletions cut 3 bases from V and 5 bases from J, with 16 bases between. The germline V gene encodes CDR1 KGHSH and CDR2 LQKENI. CDR3 coding DNA: TGTGCCAGCTCACCGGGGCCGGGAGCAACTTATGGCTACACCTTC. It specifies CASSPGPGATYGYTF.

This chain joins TRBV28 and TRBJ2-7, with D possibly being TRBD1 (6 bases). Germline CDR1 reads MDHEN; CDR2 reads SYDVKM. Deletions cut 3 bases from V and 6 bases from J, with 18 bases between. The CDR3 extends over 15 amino acids. The CDR3 nucleotides are TGTGCCAGCAGTTTGCCGGATGGGGGCTGGCGCGAGCAGTACTTC. This encodes CASSLPDGGWREQYF.

The V call is TRBV11-2, the J call TRBJ2-7; D perhaps matches TRBD2 (6 bases). V was shortened by 0 bases and J by 2 bases, with 14 bases between the two germline ends. Germline lookup yields CDR1 SGHAT and CDR2 FQNNGV. This CDR3 comprises 16 residues. In DNA form, the CDR3 reads TGTGCCAGCAGCTTAGAGTTGCGGGACTTTACCTACGAGCAGTACTTC. It codes for CASSLELRDFTYEQYF. The full variable domain, with the rest looked up from reference TRBV11-2 and TRBJ2-7, is EAGVAQSPRYKIIEKRQSVAFWCNPISGHATLYWYQQILGQGPKLLIQFQNNGVVDDSQLPKDRFSAERLKGVDSTLKIQPAKLEDSAVYLCASSLELRDFTYEQYFGPGTRLTVT.

The chain has TRBV11-3 and TRBJ2-7; 10 nucleotides agree with TRBD2. Per the germline V gene, CDR1 is SGHNT and CDR2 is YENEEA. The J segment lost 0 bases and the V segment lost 6 bases, leaving 5 bases of the junction unmatched. The CDR3 length is 15 residues. CDR3 region: CASSSASGSSYEQYF. The CDR3 DNA is TGTGCCAGCAGTTCAGCTAGCGGGAGCTCCTACGAGCAGTACTTC.

The rearrangement joins TRBV2 to TRBJ1-5; D is possibly TRBD1 (5 bases). V was shortened by 4 bases and J by 6 bases, with 13 bases between the two germline ends. CDR3 length: 14 amino acids. From germline, CDR1 is SNHLY and CDR2 FYNNEI. CDR3 sequence reads: CASSAEGIGQPQHF. In DNA, the CDR3 is TGTGCCAGCAGTGCGGAGGGGATCGGTCAGCCCCAGCATTTT.

On this clone: In the same sample, other DNA sequences code for this CDR3. The rearrangement links TRBV6-5 to TRBJ1-2, with D possibly TRBD1 on 5 matching bases. Germline V gene data show CDR1 as MNHEY and CDR2 as SVGAGI. The CDR3 is 11 amino acids. V lost 9 bases and J lost 4, with 9 bases in between. This CDR3 is CASKGLYGYTF. The CDR3 nucleotides are TGTGCCAGTAAGGGGCTCTATGGCTACACCTTC.

J is TRBJ1-1 and V is TRBV19; D uncertain. The V and J ends lost 3 bases and 1 base respectively, with 6 bases between them. Per the germline V gene, CDR1 is LNHDA and CDR2 is SQIVND (reference sequence). The length of the CDR3 is 13 residues. CDR3 sequence (DNA): TGTGCCAGTAGTATGTCCGGGAACACTGAAGCTTTCTTT. Translation: CASSMSGNTEAFF.

This chain links TRBV27 with TRBJ2-7, with D possibly being TRBD2 (5 bases). The length of the CDR3 is 15 residues. Germline CDR1 is MNHEY and CDR2 is SMNVEV (reference sequence). V lost 2 bases and J lost 3, with 14 bases in between. The CDR3 sequence is CASSLGSGIFYEQYF. CDR3 coding DNA: TGTGCCAGCAGTTTAGGGAGCGGAATATTCTACGAGCAGTACTTC.

This clone has ten or more counts. The chain couples TRBV4-1 to TRBJ2-1, with D maybe TRBD2 (7 bases). Between the trimmed V and J ends, which lost 1 base and 8 bases, there was a span of 21 bases. Germline CDR1 and CDR2: MGHRA and YSYEKL. The CDR3 contains 17 residues. The CDR3 DNA reads TGCGCCAGCAGCCAAGGAGGCGCGCGGGGGCCTACCCATGAGCAGTTCTTC. This sequence encodes CASSQGGARGPTHEQFF.

The chain joins TRBV9 to TRBJ1-2; maybe TRBD1 (6 bases). Trimming took 3 bases from V and 4 from J, leaving 13 bases between them. Germline V CDR1 and CDR2: SGDLS, YYNGEE. This CDR3 is built from 14 residues. In DNA form, the CDR3 reads TGTGCCAGCAGCGCCAGCGGGGGGCCCTATGGCTACACCTTC. Protein sequence: CASSASGGPYGYTF.

The chain couples TRBV27 to TRBJ1-6; 11 bases match TRBD1. There are 14 residues in the CDR3. Germline values: CDR1 MNHEY, CDR2 SMNVEV (reference sequence). V trimming: 4 bases; J trimming: 8 bases; junction bases outside the gene matches: 1. The CDR3 loop reads CASSWDRGDSPLHF. The CDR3 bases are TGTGCCAGCAGTTGGGACAGGGGGGATTCACCCCTCCACTTT.